Presented here are 20 T cell receptor beta chains from one specimen sequenced in a study of T cell responses to AZD1222 COVID-19 vaccine. The data were produced by immunoSEQ multiplex PCR, yet TCRdb's version contains in-frame clones alone and is incomplete. Of approximately 100,000 clones listed, over 75% are singletons. The sample in question was peripheral blood, obtained 28 days after the second AZD1222 dose. These receptors all stem from an adult who received the AZD1222 COVID-19 vaccine.

V usage is TRBV7-2 and J usage is TRBJ1-2, with TRBD1 matching 7 bases. The CDR3 spans 17 residues. With 2 bases clipped from V and 0 bases from J, the junction kept 9 bases outside the gene matches. The V gene's germline CDR1 is SGHTA and CDR2 FQGNSA. CDR3 coding DNA: TGTGCCAGCAGCTTAAGCCCAGGGGGGATTACTAACTATGGCTACACCTTC. Translated, it gives CASSLSPGGITNYGYTF.

The rearrangement uses TRBV11-2 and TRBJ1-2; 10 bases fit TRBD1. V was clipped by 5 bases and J by 4 bases; unmatched bases: 13. Looked up from germline, CDR1 is SGHAT and CDR2 is FQNNGV. CDR3 size: 17 residues. CDR3 sequence reads: CASSARNPGQGFYGYTF. The CDR3 bases are TGTGCCAGCAGCGCACGAAACCCGGGACAGGGGTTCTATGGCTACACCTTC.

The chain employs TRBV7-2 and TRBJ1-2; no reliable D call. CDR1 and CDR2 from the germline V gene are SGHTA and FQGNSA. The CDR3 is 14 amino acids. The V end was cut by 5 bases, the J end by 5 bases, with 15 bases between. The CDR3 DNA reads as TGTGCCAGCAGCCCCCCCGGGTTGGTTTATGGCTACACCTTC. Protein: CASSPPGLVYGYTF.

The gene calls are TRBV5-1 and TRBJ2-1, with TRBD2 matching 8 bases. This CDR3 has 15 residues. Trimming at V came to 9 bases and at J to 0 bases, leaving 8 bases not matched to a gene. CDR1 is SGHRS, CDR2 YFSETQ, per germline. In DNA, the CDR3 is TGCGCCACCGAGCGGGGGCCGAGCTCCTACAATGAGCAGTTCTTC. This translates into CATERGPSSYNEQFF.

The DNA for the CDR3 is TGTGCCAGCAGTTTATGGGACAGGGGGCGTTTAATGGAAAAACTGTTTTTT. The encoded protein is CASSLWDRGRLMEKLFF. The rearrangement uses TRBV28 and TRBJ1-4, with 11 bases aligning to TRBD1. CDR1 and CDR2 from the germline V gene are MDHEN and SYDVKM. The V and J ends lost 0 bases and 8 bases, in that order; junction bases with no gene match: 8. This CDR3 comprises 17 residues. Full variable domain (remainder filled in from reference TRBV28 and TRBJ1-4): DVKVTQSSRYLVKRTGEKVFLECVQDMDHENMFWYRQDPGLGLRLIYFSYDVKMKEKGDIPEGYSVSREKKERFSLILESASTNQTSMYLCASSLWDRGRLMEKLFFGSGTQLSVL.

The chain recombines TRBV20-1 with TRBJ1-6; TRBD1 agrees at 8 bases. This CDR3 has 14 amino acids. V was pared by 3 bases and J by 10 bases, with 8 bases of the junction left unmatched. Germline CDR1 and CDR2: DFQATT and SNEGSKA (reference sequence). Here the CDR3 DNA reads TGCAGTGCTAGTCCGACAGGGGAGGGGTCACCCCTCCACTTT. Residues: CSASPTGEGSPLHF.

The chain joins TRBV7-2 to TRBJ2-1, with a possible D match to TRBD1 (6 bases). Trimming pared 2 bases from V and 1 base from J, leaving 12 bases between. CDR1 and CDR2 from the germline V gene are SGHTA and FQGNSA. The CDR3 runs to 16 residues. The chain's CDR3 is CASSLKWGLSYNEQFF. The CDR3 DNA reads as TGTGCCAGCAGCTTAAAGTGGGGGCTGTCCTACAATGAGCAGTTCTTC.

The chain employs TRBV19 and TRBJ1-2, with 7 positions matching TRBD1. The CDR3 contains 15 residues. The germline CDR1 and CDR2 sequences are LNHDA and SQIVND (reference sequence). Losses at the gene ends were 5 bases for V and 2 bases for J; bases not matched to a gene: 8. In nucleotides, the CDR3 is TGTGCCAGTAGTGCCTCCGGGACAGCAAACTATGGCTACACCTTC. Its protein is CASSASGTANYGYTF.

V and J are TRBV5-4 and TRBJ2-7; TRBD1 matches at 9 bases. The CDR3 has 15 amino acids. With V trimmed by 4 bases and J by 1 base, 6 bases remained unmatched. Germline CDR1 is SGHNT and CDR2 is YYREEE (reference sequence). For the CDR3, the DNA is TGTGCCAGCAGCCCCGGGACAGGGACATCCTACGAGCAGTACTTC. Amino acids: CASSPGTGTSYEQYF.

The chain combines TRBV5-4 with TRBJ2-7; no clear D gene. Germline V gene sequence: CDR1 SGHNT, CDR2 YYREEE (reference sequence). V shed 4 bases and J shed 0 bases, with 5 bases lying between them. The CDR3 loop spans 12 amino acids. The CDR3 nucleotides read TGTGCCAGCAGCCTCTCCTCCTACGAGCAGTACTTC. Translated, it gives CASSLSSYEQYF.

The rearrangement uses TRBV2 and TRBJ2-1; D is unclear. Trimming took off 2 bases at V and 6 bases at J, with 5 bases between the two ends. Germline V gene lookup returns CDR1 SNHLY and CDR2 FYNNEI. This CDR3 contains 12 residues. CDR3: CASSERFNEQFF. CDR3 coding DNA: TGTGCCAGCAGTGAAAGGTTCAATGAGCAGTTCTTC.

This sequence joins TRBV5-1 and TRBJ2-7, with 10 bases that match TRBD1. The V gene's germline CDR1 is SGHRS and CDR2 YFSETQ. The CDR3 has 14 amino acids. Trimming removed 3 bases from V and 0 bases from J; junction bases left unmatched: 0. The CDR3 DNA sequence: TGCGCCAGCAGCTGGGACAGGGGCTCCTACGAGCAGTACTTC. Translated, it gives CASSWDRGSYEQYF.

This clone has more than one count but fewer than ten. The chain combines TRBV25-1 with TRBJ1-4; D is unclear. Germline CDR1 is MGHDK and CDR2 is SYGVNS. CDR3 length equals 18 residues. Trimming removed 3 bases at V and 0 bases at J, with 17 bases between. The CDR3 nucleotides are TGTGCCAGCAGTGATCCCTCTCCCTCAGTTGCAACTAATGAAAAACTGTTTTTT. It is translated as CASSDPSPSVATNEKLFF.

The V call is TRBV10-3, the J call TRBJ2-5; 8 nucleotides line up with TRBD1. The CDR3 runs to 15 residues. From germline, CDR1 is ENHRY and CDR2 SYGVKD. V dropped 4 bases and J dropped 2; count of bases not matched to a gene: 6. CDR3 nucleotides: TGTGCCATCAGTGTGGACAGGGCCCGACAAGAGACCCAGTACTTC. Residues: CAISVDRARQETQYF.

The chain is built from TRBV5-1 and TRBJ2-6, with 7 bases fitting TRBD1. J was trimmed by 0 bases and V by 1 base; bases with no gene match: 7. This CDR3 spans 18 amino acids. Germline V gene lookup returns CDR1 SGHRS and CDR2 YFSETQ. The CDR3 loop is CASSLFGTADSGANVLTF. The CDR3 DNA is TGCGCCAGCAGCTTGTTTGGGACAGCGGACTCTGGGGCCAACGTCCTGACTTTC. Full variable domain (outside the CDR3, taken from reference TRBV5-1 and TRBJ2-6): KAGVTQTPRYLIKTRGQQVTLSCSPISGHRSVSWYQQTPGQGLQFLFEYFSETQRNKGNFPGRFSGRQFSNSRSEMNVSTLELGDSALYLCASSLFGTADSGANVLTFGAGSRLTVL.

The CDR3, as DNA: TGTGCCAGCTCACCTTCTAGCGGGGGTTACGAGCAGTACTTC. This encodes CASSPSSGGYEQYF. V gene TRBV18 combines with J gene TRBJ2-7; TRBD2 matches at 10 bases. CDR1 KGHSH and CDR2 LQKENI come from the germline V gene. This CDR3 contains 14 residues. Unmatched junction bases numbered 3, after V lost 3 bases and J lost 4 bases.

This chain uses TRBV15 with TRBJ2-6; D gene unclear. Per germline, CDR1 LNHNV and CDR2 YYDKDF (reference sequence). V was pared by 0 bases and J by 4 bases, with 4 bases between. The CDR3 sequence is 14 residues long. CDR3 nucleotides: TGTGCCACCAGCAGAGATTGGGGGGCCAACGTCCTGACTTTC. As protein: CATSRDWGANVLTF.

The gene calls are TRBV7-3 and TRBJ2-1; D might be TRBD1 or TRBD2, each matching 5 bases. Trimming cost V 4 bases and J 10 bases, with 17 bases left between them. CDR3 length: 14 residues. In germline, CDR1 is SGHTA, CDR2 FQGTGA. The CDR3 nucleotides read TGTGCCAGCAGCTCGCCGGGGACCTTTGGGGAGCAGTTCTTC. Translated: CASSSPGTFGEQFF.

This clone was counted once. This sequence joins TRBV24-1 and TRBJ1-2; D may be TRBD1 (5 bases). V was trimmed by 4 bases and J by 7 bases, leaving 18 bases between them. This CDR3 has 15 amino acids. Germline V gene sequence: CDR1 KGHDR, CDR2 SFDVKD. The CDR3 bases are TGTGCCACCAGTGACCCCGGGGGAGAAACCGGTGGCTACACCTTC. It specifies CATSDPGGETGGYTF.

The V gene is TRBV7-6, the J gene TRBJ1-1; D remains unclear. The CDR3 extends over 16 amino acids. Trimming cost V 6 bases and J 3 bases, with 20 bases left between them. Germline loops: CDR1 SGHVS, CDR2 FNYEAQ. This CDR3 is CASSPTPDPRYTEAFF. The CDR3, as DNA: TGTGCCAGCAGTCCCACCCCCGATCCTAGGTACACTGAAGCTTTCTTT.